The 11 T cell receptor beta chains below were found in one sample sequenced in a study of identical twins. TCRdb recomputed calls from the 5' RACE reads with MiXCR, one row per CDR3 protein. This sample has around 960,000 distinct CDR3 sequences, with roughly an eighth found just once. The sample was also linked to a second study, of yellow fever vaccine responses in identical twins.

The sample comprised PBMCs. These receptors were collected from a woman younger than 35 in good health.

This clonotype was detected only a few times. CDR3 loop: CASSASPGAYNEQFF. As DNA, the CDR3 is TGTGCCAGCAGCGCAAGTCCGGGGGCCTACAATGAGCAGTTCTTC. The V and J genes are TRBV7-8 and TRBJ2-1; weak D call: TRBD2 (6 bases). In germline, CDR1 is SGHVS, CDR2 FQNEAQ. V was shortened by 5 bases and J by 2 bases, with 13 bases between the two germline ends. The CDR3 has 15 residues.

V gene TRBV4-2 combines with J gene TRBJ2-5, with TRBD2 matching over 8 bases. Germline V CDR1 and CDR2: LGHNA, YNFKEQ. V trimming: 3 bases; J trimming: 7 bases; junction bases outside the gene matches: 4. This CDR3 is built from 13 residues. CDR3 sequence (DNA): TGTGCCAGCAGCCAGGGACTAGACGGGACCCAGTACTTC. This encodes CASSQGLDGTQYF.

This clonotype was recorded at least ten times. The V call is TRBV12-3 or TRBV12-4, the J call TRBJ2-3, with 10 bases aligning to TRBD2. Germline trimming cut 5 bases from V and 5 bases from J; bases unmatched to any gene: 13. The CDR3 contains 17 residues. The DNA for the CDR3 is TGTGCCAGCAGTCGTCTTTCGAGCGGGGGGGCTGTAGATACGCAGTATTTT. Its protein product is CASSRLSSGGAVDTQYF.

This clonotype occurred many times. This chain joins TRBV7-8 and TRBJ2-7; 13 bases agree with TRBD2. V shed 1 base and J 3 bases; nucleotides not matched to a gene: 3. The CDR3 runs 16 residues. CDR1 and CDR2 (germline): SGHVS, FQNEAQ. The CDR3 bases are TGTGCCAGCAGCTTAGGGGGGACTAGCGGGAACTACGAGCAGTACTTC. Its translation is CASSLGGTSGNYEQYF.

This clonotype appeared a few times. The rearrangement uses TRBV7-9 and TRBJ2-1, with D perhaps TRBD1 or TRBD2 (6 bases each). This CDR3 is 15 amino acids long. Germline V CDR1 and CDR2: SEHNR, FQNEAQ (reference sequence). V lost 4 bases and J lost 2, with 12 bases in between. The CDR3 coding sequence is TGTGCCAGCAGCTCCGGGGGCCCGACCTACAATGAGCAGTTCTTC. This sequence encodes CASSSGGPTYNEQFF. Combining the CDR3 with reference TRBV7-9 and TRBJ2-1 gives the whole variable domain DTGVSQNPRHKITKRGQNVTFRCDPISEHNRLYWYRQTLGQGPEFLTYFQNEAQLEKSRLLSDRFSAERPKGSFSTLEIQRTEQGDSAMYLCASSSGGPTYNEQFFGPGTRLTVL.

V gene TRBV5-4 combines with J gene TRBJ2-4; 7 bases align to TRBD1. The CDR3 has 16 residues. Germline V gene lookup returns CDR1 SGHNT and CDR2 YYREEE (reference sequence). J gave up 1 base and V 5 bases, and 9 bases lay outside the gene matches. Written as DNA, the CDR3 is TGTGCCAGCAGTAACTCGGACAGGACGGCCAAAAACATTCAGTACTTC. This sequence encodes CASSNSDRTAKNIQYF.

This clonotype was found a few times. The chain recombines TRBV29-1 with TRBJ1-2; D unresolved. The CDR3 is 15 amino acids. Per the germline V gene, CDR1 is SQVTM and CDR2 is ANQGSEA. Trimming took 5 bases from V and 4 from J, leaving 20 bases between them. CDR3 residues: CSVLGRRSFRYGYTF. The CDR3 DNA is TGCAGCGTTTTAGGCCGTCGATCCTTTCGCTATGGCTACACCTTC.

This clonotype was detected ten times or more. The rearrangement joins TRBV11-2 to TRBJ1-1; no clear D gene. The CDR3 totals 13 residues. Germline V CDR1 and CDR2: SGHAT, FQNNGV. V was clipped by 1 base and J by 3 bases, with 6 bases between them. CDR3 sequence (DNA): TGTGCCAGCAGCTTAGCGGCTGACACTGAAGCTTTCTTT. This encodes CASSLAADTEAFF.

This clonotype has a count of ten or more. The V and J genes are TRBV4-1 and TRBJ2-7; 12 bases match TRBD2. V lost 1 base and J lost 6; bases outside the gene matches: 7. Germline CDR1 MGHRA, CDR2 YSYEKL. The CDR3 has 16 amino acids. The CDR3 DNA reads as TGCGCCAGCAGCCAAGTAACTAGCGGGAGGTCTGGCGAGCAGTACTTC. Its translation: CASSQVTSGRSGEQYF.

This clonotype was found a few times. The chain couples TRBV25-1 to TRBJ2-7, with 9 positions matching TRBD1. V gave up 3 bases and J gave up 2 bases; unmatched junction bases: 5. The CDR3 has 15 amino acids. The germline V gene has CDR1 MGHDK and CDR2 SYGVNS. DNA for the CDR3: TGTGCCAGCAGTGATGTGGGACAGGGTACCTACGAGCAGTACTTC. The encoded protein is CASSDVGQGTYEQYF.

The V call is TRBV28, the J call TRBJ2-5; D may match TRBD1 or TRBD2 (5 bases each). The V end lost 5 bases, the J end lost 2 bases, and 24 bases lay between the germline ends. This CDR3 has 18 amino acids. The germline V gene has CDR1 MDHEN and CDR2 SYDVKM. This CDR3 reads CASSLHLPGTWRQETQYF. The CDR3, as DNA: TGTGCCAGCAGTCTACACTTACCCGGGACGTGGAGACAAGAGACCCAGTACTTC.